Below are 21 T cell receptor beta chains sequenced from a single sample in a study of post-analysis software for immune sequencing data. Overall study results and limits: There were roughly five TRBV segments more frequent in patients than controls, and TRBV5-6, TRBV5-1 and TRBV20-1 were among them.

Libraries were made from TCR beta cDNA, and they carried unique molecular identifiers. TCRdb analysed the PCR reads with MiXCR anew, one entry per CDR3 protein. The table lists more than 500,000 distinct CDR3 sequences, 30% to 40% of them singletons, with under 7% in the top ten. These receptors have no known antigen. Sample: blood. All receptors come from a girl between 2 and 17 years old with multiple sclerosis.

This clonotype was counted only a few times. This chain joins TRBV10-3 and TRBJ1-4; D gene ambiguous. Looked up from germline, CDR1 is ENHRY and CDR2 is SYGVKD. V was trimmed by 0 bases and J by 8 bases, leaving 10 bases between them. This CDR3 is 14 amino acids long. In nucleotides, the CDR3 is TGTGCCATCAGTGAGTCGGGCATAGGGGAAAAACTGTTTTTT. It is translated as CAISESGIGEKLFF.

This clonotype was recorded at least ten times. The chain is built from TRBV20-1 and TRBJ2-5, with 12 bases lining up with TRBD2. The trim removed 5 bases at V and 5 bases at J, leaving 6 bases unmatched. Germline V gives CDR1 DFQATT, CDR2 SNEGSKA (reference sequence). The CDR3 is 14 amino acids. Here the CDR3 reads CSAPRLAGDETQYF. DNA for the CDR3: TGCAGTGCTCCTAGACTAGCGGGGGACGAGACCCAGTACTTC.

The sample holds a few counts of this clonotype. The chain couples TRBV12-3 or TRBV12-4 to TRBJ2-3; 11 bases are shared with TRBD2. This CDR3 comprises 15 residues. V lost 5 bases and J lost 4; bases outside the gene matches: 5. The CDR3 region is CASSHSGGASDTQYF. The CDR3 DNA follows: TGTGCCAGCAGTCATAGCGGGGGGGCGTCAGATACGCAGTATTTT.

The CDR3 is CASSLEGLEKLFF. The DNA of the CDR3 is TGTGCCAGCAGCTTAGAAGGCCTCGAAAAACTGTTTTTT. This sequence joins TRBV7-2 and TRBJ1-4; D remains unclear. Germline CDR1 reads SGHTA; CDR2 reads FQGNSA. The CDR3 is made up of 13 amino acids. Trimming cost V 1 base and J 8 bases, with 8 bases left between them.

This sequence joins TRBV18 and TRBJ1-5, with 8 bases lining up with TRBD1. The CDR3 contains 14 residues. Germline V CDR1 and CDR2: KGHSH, LQKENI. J was trimmed by 6 bases and V by 2 bases; bases with no gene match: 3. The CDR3 region has the DNA TGTGCCAGCTCACCATCCCAGGGGGCTCAGCCCCAGCATTTT. Its translation is CASSPSQGAQPQHF.

The V call is TRBV14, the J call TRBJ2-5; D is possibly TRBD1 (5 bases). V lost 4 bases, J lost 4 bases, and 16 bases lay in between. Per the germline V gene, CDR1 is SGHDN and CDR2 is FVKESK. The CDR3 loop spans 15 amino acids. In nucleotides, the CDR3 is TGTGCCAGCAGCCGCGCTGCACAGGATGGAGAGACCCAGTACTTC. It translates to CASSRAAQDGETQYF.

This clonotype was picked up many times. The chain employs TRBV29-1 and TRBJ2-1, with a weak D call TRBD2 (6 bases). Germline V CDR1 and CDR2: SQVTM, ANQGSEA. V lost 5 bases and J 0 bases, leaving 20 bases between the germline ends. CDR3 length: 17 amino acids. CDR3 sequence: CSVRGPGEMSSYNEQFF. Written as DNA, the CDR3 is TGCAGCGTTCGTGGTCCGGGGGAGATGAGCTCCTACAATGAGCAGTTCTTC.

The V and J genes are TRBV7-3 and TRBJ2-7, with a possible D match to TRBD2 (5 bases). V lost 5 bases to trimming and J lost 12 bases, with 35 bases between them. This CDR3 is built from 18 residues. Germline CDR1 is SGHTA and CDR2 is FQGTGA. As DNA, the CDR3 is TGTGCCAGCAGCCAAACGGGCCTACTAGGACGTAGAGGCGAGACCCGGTACTTC. As protein: CASSQTGLLGRRGETRYF.

Only a few counts were recorded for this clonotype. The gene calls are TRBV7-2 and TRBJ2-1; 13 bases align to TRBD2. The germline gives CDR1 SGHTA, CDR2 FQGNSA. The ends lost 4 bases at V and 10 bases at J; junction bases unmatched: 7. The CDR3 runs to 15 residues. The CDR3 loop is CASSSTSGGAVEQFF. The DNA of the CDR3 is TGTGCCAGCAGCTCCACTAGCGGGGGGGCCGTCGAGCAGTTCTTC. Drawing the rest from reference TRBV7-2 and TRBJ2-1, the complete variable domain is GAGVSQSPSNKVTEKGKDVELRCDPISGHTALYWYRQSLGQGLEFLIYFQGNSAPDKSGLPSDRFSAERTGGSVSTLTIQRTQQEDSAVYLCASSSTSGGAVEQFFGPGTRLTVL.

The chain carries TRBV5-1 and TRBJ2-3, with 10 bases that match TRBD1. Germline V gives CDR1 SGHRS, CDR2 YFSETQ. Unmatched junction bases numbered 7, after V lost 4 bases and J lost 2 bases. The CDR3 sequence is 16 residues long. The CDR3 DNA reads as TGCGCCAGCAGCCCGACAGGGGGCGGTGTCACAGATACGCAGTATTTT. This translates into CASSPTGGGVTDTQYF.

With respect to this clonotype: Germline is not matched at one junction end, which may reflect a read error. The chain couples TRBV12-3 or TRBV12-4 to TRBJ2-3; 13 bases are a match to TRBD2. This CDR3 has 15 amino acids. The CDR3 protein is CASRLAGGLTNTQYF. In DNA, the CDR3 is TGTGCCAGCAGACTAGCGGGGGGGCTCACAAATACGCAGTATTTT.

The sample holds a few counts of this clonotype. This rearrangement joins TRBV12-3 or TRBV12-4 to TRBJ1-5, with 7 bases that match TRBD1. J lost 6 bases, V lost 5 bases, and 19 bases had no gene match. The CDR3 covers 18 residues. This CDR3 reads CASSTPKDNRGGRQPQHF. The CDR3 bases are TGTGCCAGCAGTACGCCCAAGGATAACAGGGGAGGTCGTCAGCCCCAGCATTTT.

This clonotype was observed a few times. V gene TRBV20-1 combines with J gene TRBJ1-2, with D unclear. CDR1 DFQATT and CDR2 SNEGSKA come from the germline V gene (reference sequence). Trimming stripped 5 bases from V and 2 bases from J, with 12 bases between. This CDR3 region has 13 residues. The CDR3 nucleotides are TGCAGTGCTCCCTGGACGGTCAACTATGGCTACACCTTC. The encoded protein is CSAPWTVNYGYTF.

The J gene is TRBJ1-2, the V gene TRBV7-8; no reliable D call. This CDR3 spans 12 amino acids. Germline CDR1 SGHVS, CDR2 FQNEAQ. Trimming removed 5 bases from V and 3 bases from J, with 7 bases in between. The CDR3 DNA sequence: TGTGCCAGCAGCACGCAGGACTATGGCTACACCTTC. Its translation is CASSTQDYGYTF.

The chain is built from TRBV10-3 and TRBJ2-2; 9 nucleotides align to TRBD2. CDR1 and CDR2 (germline): ENHRY, SYGVKD. The V and J ends lost 6 bases and 1 base, in that order; junction bases with no gene match: 0. CDR3 length: 14 amino acids. In DNA form, the CDR3 reads TGTGCCATCAGACTAGCGGGGAACACCGGGGAGCTGTTTTTT. It yields the protein CAIRLAGNTGELFF.

This clonotype was recorded a few times. Relative to the germline gene, one junction end is altered; a read error may explain this. The chain uses TRBV15 and TRBJ2-1; TRBD2 matches at 9 bases. This CDR3 is 15 amino acids long. CDR1 and CDR2 (germline): LNHNV, YYDKDF (reference sequence). The CDR3 DNA reads as TGTGCCACCAGCAGAGATAGCGGGGGCCACAATGAGCAGTTCTTT. Translation: CATSRDSGGHNEQFF.

As for this clonotype: At one end, the junction sequence differs from germline, possibly due to a read error. The chain is built from TRBV11-3 and TRBJ2-7; TRBD1 matches 8 bases. The CDR3 is 15 residues long. CDR1 and CDR2 (germline): SGHNT, YENEEA. CDR3 DNA sequence: TGTGCCAGCAGCTACGGACAGGGAGGTTCCTACGGGCAGTACTTC. As protein: CASSYGQGGSYGQYF.

The chain joins TRBV6-2 or TRBV6-3 to TRBJ2-7; TRBD1 matches at 7 bases. The CDR3 has 12 residues. Germline trimming cut 6 bases from V and 1 base from J; bases unmatched to any gene: 0. CDR1 is MNHEY and CDR2 is SVGEGT in the germline V gene. CDR3 sequence (DNA): TGTGCCAGCAGGGACAGGTCCTACGAGCAGTACTTC. It translates to CASRDRSYEQYF.

V and J are TRBV20-1 and TRBJ2-4, with 7 positions matching TRBD1. The J call may be wrong; the DNA end is better matched by TRBJ2-5. The CDR3 runs to 14 residues. CDR1 and CDR2 from the germline V gene are DFQATT and SNEGSKA (reference sequence). The CDR3 nucleotides read TGCAGTGCTAGATACTCCGGGACAGATGAGACCCAGTACTTC. Its protein product is CSARYSGTDETQYF.

The gene calls are TRBV20-1 and TRBJ2-1; either TRBD1 or TRBD2 may supply D (6 bases each). The CDR3 extends over 16 amino acids. Germline V lookup: CDR1 DFQATT, CDR2 SNEGSKA (reference sequence). V lost 3 bases and J lost 4, with 19 bases in between. CDR3 sequence (DNA): TGCAGTGCTAGTATCGGATATCGGGGGCCGTACAATGAGCAGTTCTTC. It translates to CSASIGYRGPYNEQFF.

This chain connects TRBV10-3 to TRBJ1-1; D unresolved. The CDR3 spans 11 residues. Germline V lookup: CDR1 ENHRY, CDR2 SYGVKD. V lost 8 bases to trimming and J lost 4 bases, with 8 bases between them. The CDR3 coding sequence is TGTGCCATCGGAGGAGTCACTGAAGCTTTCTTT. Translated: CAIGGVTEAFF.